A selection of T cell receptor beta chains follows, all from one sample in a study of shared clonotypes between healthy human individuals. The protocol was immunoSEQ multiplex PCR, while the TCRdb copy is restricted to in-frame clones and leaves out a portion. This table has hundreds of thousands of clones, around 74% appearing once. The material sequenced was memory CD4+ T cells sorted from blood. These receptor sequences come from a woman between 25 and 40 years old in good health. The CDR3 runs from the conserved cysteine through the conserved F or W. The order of the fields is D gene, V gene, J gene, clone size, CDR3 length, CDR3 DNA, CDR3 protein. A D gene is named only where the DNA matches it firmly. A clone size is listed for some rows: how often the clone was seen (once, few, many), or a class if it is expanded.

TRBD1	TRBV29-1	TRBJ1-2	-	14	TGCAGCGTTGGAGGACAGGGTGGTCTTTCTGGCTACACCTTC	CSVGGQGGLSGYTF
TRBD2	TRBV10-3	TRBJ2-2	few	17	TGTGCCATCAGTGAGAGATTCGCGGGAGGAGGCACCGGGGAGCTGTTTTTT	CAISERFAGGGTGELFF
TRBD2	TRBV14	TRBJ2-1	few	18	TGTGCCAGCAGCCAAGATCGTAGGAAGGCGGGAGGGCTCCATGAGCAGTTCTTC	CASSQDRRKAGGLHEQFF
-	TRBV4-1	TRBJ2-2	-	15	TGCGCCAGCAAGGCGGCAGTAGCGAGCACCGGGGAGCTGTTTTTT	CASKAAVASTGELFF
TRBD2	TRBV4-1	TRBJ2-2	-	18	TGCGCCAGCAGCCATGATGGACTAGCGGGAGGTCGCACCGGGGAGCTGTTTTTT	CASSHDGLAGGRTGELFF
-	TRBV7-9	TRBJ1-3	-	15	TGTGCCAGCAGTCCTTCGCGGGTCTCTGGAAACACCATATATTTT	CASSPSRVSGNTIYF
-	TRBV25-1	TRBJ1-4	few	15	TGTGCCAGCAGTGATAAGGGGACGGCTAATGAAAAACTGTTTTTT	CASSDKGTANEKLFF
TRBD2	TRBV7-9	TRBJ2-3	once	16	TGTGCCAGCAGCTGGGGGACTAGCATCCGGACAGATACGCAGTATTTT	CASSWGTSIRTDTQYF
TRBD2	TRBV5-1	TRBJ2-3	-	16	TGCGCCAGCAGCTTGGCCAGAATAGCGGGAGCGGATACGCAGTATTTT	CASSLARIAGADTQYF
-	TRBV18	TRBJ1-1	-	14	TGTGCCAGCTCTTCGGCGAGTCGGAACACTGAAGCTTTCTTT	CASSSASRNTEAFF
-	TRBV30	TRBJ1-1	few	14	TGTGCCTGGAGTCGAGGAGACTTGGGGACTGAAGCTTTCTTT	CAWSRGDLGTEAFF
TRBD1	TRBV7-9	TRBJ1-3	-	14	TGTGCCAGCAGCCACGGACAGGGAGGAAACACCATATATTTT	CASSHGQGGNTIYF
-	TRBV7-6	TRBJ2-3	-	14	TGTGCCAGCAGCTTAGCGCTAGCAACAGATACGCAGTATTTT	CASSLALATDTQYF
TRBD2	TRBV19	TRBJ2-1	once	16	TGTGCCAGTAGTCCGCGGTTGATAGCGGGAGGGAATGAGCAGTTCTTC	CASSPRLIAGGNEQFF
TRBD2	TRBV7-8	TRBJ2-3	-	16	TGTGCCAGCAGCTTAGCGCCAGCGGGAGTCGCAGATACGCAGTATTTT	CASSLAPAGVADTQYF
TRBD1	TRBV19	TRBJ2-5	-	13	TGTGCCAGTGGTGGTGTAGGGGGCGAGACCCAGTACTTC	CASGGVGGETQYF
-	TRBV6-6	TRBJ2-3	-	14	TGTGCCAGCAGTTATCAGGGAGGCACAGATACGCAGTATTTT	CASSYQGGTDTQYF
-	TRBV11-2	TRBJ2-3	-	14	TGTGCCAGCAGCCTCACCTACAGAGGAGGGGGGCAGTATTTT	CASSLTYRGGGQYF